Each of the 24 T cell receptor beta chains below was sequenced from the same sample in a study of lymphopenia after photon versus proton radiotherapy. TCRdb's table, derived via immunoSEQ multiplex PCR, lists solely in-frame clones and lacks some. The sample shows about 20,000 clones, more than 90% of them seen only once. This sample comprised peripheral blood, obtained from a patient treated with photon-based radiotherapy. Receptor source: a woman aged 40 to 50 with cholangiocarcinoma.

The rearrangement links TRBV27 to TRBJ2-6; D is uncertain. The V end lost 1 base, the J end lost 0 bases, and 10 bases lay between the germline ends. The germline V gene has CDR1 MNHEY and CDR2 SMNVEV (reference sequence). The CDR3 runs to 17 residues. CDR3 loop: CASSLLGSGSGANVLTF. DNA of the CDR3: TGTGCCAGCAGTTTATTGGGGTCTGGCTCTGGGGCCAACGTCCTGACTTTC.

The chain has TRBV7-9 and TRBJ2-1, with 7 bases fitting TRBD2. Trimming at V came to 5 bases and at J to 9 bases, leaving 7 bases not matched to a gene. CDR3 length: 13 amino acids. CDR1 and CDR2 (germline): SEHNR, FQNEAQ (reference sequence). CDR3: CASSHGTTREQFF. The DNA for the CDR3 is TGTGCCAGCAGCCACGGGACTACCCGTGAGCAGTTCTTC.

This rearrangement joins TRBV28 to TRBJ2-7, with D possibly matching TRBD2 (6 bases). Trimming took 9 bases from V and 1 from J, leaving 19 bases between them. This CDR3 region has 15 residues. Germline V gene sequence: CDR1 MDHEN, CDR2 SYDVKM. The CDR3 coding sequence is TGTGCCAGTTCCAGTGGAGGGACTCAGTCCTACGAGCAGTACTTC. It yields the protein CASSSGGTQSYEQYF.

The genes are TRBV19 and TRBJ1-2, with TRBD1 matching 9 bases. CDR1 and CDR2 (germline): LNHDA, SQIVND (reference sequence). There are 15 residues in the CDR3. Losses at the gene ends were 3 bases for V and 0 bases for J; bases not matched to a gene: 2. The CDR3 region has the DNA TGTGCCAGTAGTATGGGGACAGGGACTAACTATGGCTACACCTTC. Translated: CASSMGTGTNYGYTF.

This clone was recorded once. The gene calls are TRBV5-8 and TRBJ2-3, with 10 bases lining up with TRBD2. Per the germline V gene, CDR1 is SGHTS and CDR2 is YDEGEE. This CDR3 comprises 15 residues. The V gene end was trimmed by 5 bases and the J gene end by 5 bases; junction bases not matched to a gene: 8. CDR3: CASSSPSGGRDTQYF. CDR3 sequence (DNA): TGTGCCAGCAGTTCTCCTAGCGGGGGTCGAGATACGCAGTATTTT.

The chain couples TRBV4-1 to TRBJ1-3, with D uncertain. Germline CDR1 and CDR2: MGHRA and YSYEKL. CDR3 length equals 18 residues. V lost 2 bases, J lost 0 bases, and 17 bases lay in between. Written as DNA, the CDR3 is TGCGCCAGCAGCCAATTTTCATTGCACTTCCTCTCTGGAAACACCATATATTTT. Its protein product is CASSQFSLHFLSGNTIYF.

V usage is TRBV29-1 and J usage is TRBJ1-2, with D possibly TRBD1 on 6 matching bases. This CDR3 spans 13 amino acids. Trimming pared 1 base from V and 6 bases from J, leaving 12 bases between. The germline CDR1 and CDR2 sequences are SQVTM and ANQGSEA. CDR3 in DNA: TGCAGCGTTGAAGGGGGACAAATCGATGGCTACACCTTC. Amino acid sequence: CSVEGGQIDGYTF.

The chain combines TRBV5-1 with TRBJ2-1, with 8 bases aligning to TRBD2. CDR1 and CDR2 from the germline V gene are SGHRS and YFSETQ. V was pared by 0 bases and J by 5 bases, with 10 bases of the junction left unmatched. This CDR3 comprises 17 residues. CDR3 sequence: CASSLVAGGPKHNEQFF. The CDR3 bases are TGCGCCAGCAGCTTGGTGGCGGGGGGCCCCAAACACAATGAGCAGTTCTTC. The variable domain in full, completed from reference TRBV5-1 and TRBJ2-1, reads KAGVTQTPRYLIKTRGQQVTLSCSPISGHRSVSWYQQTPGQGLQFLFEYFSETQRNKGNFPGRFSGRQFSNSRSEMNVSTLELGDSALYLCASSLVAGGPKHNEQFFGPGTRLTVL.

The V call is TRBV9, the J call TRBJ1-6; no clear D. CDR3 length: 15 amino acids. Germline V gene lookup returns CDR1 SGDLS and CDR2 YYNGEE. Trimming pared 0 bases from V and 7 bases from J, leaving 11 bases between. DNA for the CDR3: TGTGCCAGCAGCGTAGGGACGGGCGAGAATTCACCCCTCCACTTT. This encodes CASSVGTGENSPLHF.

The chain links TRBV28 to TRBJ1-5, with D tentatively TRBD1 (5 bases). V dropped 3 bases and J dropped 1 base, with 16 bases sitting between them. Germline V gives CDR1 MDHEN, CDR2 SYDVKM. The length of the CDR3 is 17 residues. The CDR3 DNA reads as TGTGCCAGCAGTTTGCGGGGGTTTCGTGGAAGCAATCAGCCCCAGCATTTT. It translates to CASSLRGFRGSNQPQHF.

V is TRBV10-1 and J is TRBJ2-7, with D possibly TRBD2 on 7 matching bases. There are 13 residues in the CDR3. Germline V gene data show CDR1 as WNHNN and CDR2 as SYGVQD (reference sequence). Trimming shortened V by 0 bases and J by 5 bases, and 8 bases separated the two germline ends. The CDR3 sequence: CASSESGGHEQYF. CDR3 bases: TGCGCCAGCAGTGAGTCGGGGGGGCACGAGCAGTACTTC.

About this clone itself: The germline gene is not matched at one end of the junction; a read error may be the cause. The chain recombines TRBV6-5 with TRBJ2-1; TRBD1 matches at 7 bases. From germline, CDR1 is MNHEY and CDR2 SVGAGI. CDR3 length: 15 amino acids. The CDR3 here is CASSHTPGQYIEQFF. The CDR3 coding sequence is TGTGCCAGCAGTCACACACCGGGACAGTACATTGAGCAGTTCTTC.

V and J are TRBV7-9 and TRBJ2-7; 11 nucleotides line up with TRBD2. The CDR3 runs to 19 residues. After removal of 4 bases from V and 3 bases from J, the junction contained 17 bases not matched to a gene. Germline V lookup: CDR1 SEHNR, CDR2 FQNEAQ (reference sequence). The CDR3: CASSSGGTSGTGAGYEQYF. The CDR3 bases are TGTGCCAGCAGCTCGGGAGGGACTAGCGGTACCGGGGCGGGCTACGAGCAGTACTTC.

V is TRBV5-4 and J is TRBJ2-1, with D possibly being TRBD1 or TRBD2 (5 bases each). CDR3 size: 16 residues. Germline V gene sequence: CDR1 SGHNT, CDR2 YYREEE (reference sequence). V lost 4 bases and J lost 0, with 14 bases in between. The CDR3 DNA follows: TGTGCCAGCAGCACGGGACGGCCCAACTCCTACAATGAGCAGTTCTTC. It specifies CASSTGRPNSYNEQFF.

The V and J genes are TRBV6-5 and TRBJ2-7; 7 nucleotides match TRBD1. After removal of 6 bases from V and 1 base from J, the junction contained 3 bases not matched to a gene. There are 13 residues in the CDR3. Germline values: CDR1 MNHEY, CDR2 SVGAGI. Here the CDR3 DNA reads TGTGCCAGCAGCTGGGGACAGTCCTACGAGCAGTACTTC. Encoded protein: CASSWGQSYEQYF.

CDR3 loop: CSYIGANEKLFF. The CDR3 DNA follows: TGCAGCTATATAGGGGCGAACGAAAAACTGTTTTTT. The rearrangement joins TRBV29-1 to TRBJ1-4; a weak D match, TRBD1 (5 bases). Germline values: CDR1 SQVTM, CDR2 ANQGSEA. The CDR3 extends over 12 amino acids. V lost 8 bases to trimming and J lost 8 bases, with 15 bases between them.

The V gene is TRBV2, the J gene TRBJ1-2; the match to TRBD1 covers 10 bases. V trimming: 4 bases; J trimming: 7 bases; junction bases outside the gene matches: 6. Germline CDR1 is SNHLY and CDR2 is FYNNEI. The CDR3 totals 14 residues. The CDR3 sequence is CASSGDRGVSGYTF. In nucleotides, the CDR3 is TGTGCCAGCAGTGGGGACAGGGGTGTCAGTGGCTACACCTTC.

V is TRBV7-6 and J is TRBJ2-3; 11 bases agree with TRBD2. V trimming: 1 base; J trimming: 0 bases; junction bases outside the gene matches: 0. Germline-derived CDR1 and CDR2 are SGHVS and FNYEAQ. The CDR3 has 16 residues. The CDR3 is CASSLGTSGSTDTQYF. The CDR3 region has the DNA TGTGCCAGCAGCTTAGGGACTAGCGGGAGCACAGATACGCAGTATTTT.

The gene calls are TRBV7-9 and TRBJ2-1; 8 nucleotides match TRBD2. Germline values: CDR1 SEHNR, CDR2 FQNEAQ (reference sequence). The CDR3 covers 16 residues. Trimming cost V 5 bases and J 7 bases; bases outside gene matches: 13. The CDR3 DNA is TGTGCCAGCAGCATAACCCCGGCAAGCGGGGGTAATGAGCAGTTCTTC. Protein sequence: CASSITPASGGNEQFF. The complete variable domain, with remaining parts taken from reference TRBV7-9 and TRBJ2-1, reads DTGVSQNPRHKITKRGQNVTFRCDPISEHNRLYWYRQTLGQGPEFLTYFQNEAQLEKSRLLSDRFSAERPKGSFSTLEIQRTEQGDSAMYLCASSITPASGGNEQFFGPGTRLTVL.

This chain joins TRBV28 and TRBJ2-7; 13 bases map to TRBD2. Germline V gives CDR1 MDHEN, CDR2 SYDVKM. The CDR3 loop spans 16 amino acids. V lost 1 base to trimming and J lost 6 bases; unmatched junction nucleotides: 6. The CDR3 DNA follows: TGTGCCAGCAGTTTATCAGGGACTAGCGGGAAGTTCGAGCAGTACTTC. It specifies CASSLSGTSGKFEQYF.

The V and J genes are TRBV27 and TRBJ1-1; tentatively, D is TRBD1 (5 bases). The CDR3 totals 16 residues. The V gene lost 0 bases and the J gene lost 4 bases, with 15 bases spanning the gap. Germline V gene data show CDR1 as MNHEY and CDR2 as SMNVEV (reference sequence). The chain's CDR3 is CASSLSIGGSSTEAFF. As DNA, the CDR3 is TGTGCCAGCAGTTTATCGATCGGGGGGTCCTCCACTGAAGCTTTCTTT.

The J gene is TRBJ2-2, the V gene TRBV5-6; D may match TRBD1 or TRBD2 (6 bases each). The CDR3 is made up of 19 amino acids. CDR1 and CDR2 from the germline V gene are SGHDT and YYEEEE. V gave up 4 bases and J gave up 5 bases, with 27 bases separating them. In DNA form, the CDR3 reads TGTGCCAGCAGCCATCAACCCCGGGGGCCCGAACAGGGAACCGGGGAGCTGTTTTTT. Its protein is CASSHQPRGPEQGTGELFF.

As DNA, the CDR3 is TGCGCCAGCAGCCAGGACCCCCCTCGACCTAATGAAAAACTGTTTTTT. Translation: CASSQDPPRPNEKLFF. J is TRBJ1-4 and V is TRBV4-3, with no clear D. CDR1 LGHNA and CDR2 YSLEER come from the germline V gene. The V and J ends lost 3 bases and 3 bases respectively, with 14 bases between them. The CDR3 consists of 16 residues.

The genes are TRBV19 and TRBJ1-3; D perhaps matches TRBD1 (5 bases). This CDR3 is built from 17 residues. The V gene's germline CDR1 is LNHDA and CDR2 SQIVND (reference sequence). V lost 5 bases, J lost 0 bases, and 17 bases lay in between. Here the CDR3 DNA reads TGTGCCAGTAGTTTTGACAGCAGACTTAGCTCTGGAAACACCATATATTTT. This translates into CASSFDSRLSSGNTIYF.